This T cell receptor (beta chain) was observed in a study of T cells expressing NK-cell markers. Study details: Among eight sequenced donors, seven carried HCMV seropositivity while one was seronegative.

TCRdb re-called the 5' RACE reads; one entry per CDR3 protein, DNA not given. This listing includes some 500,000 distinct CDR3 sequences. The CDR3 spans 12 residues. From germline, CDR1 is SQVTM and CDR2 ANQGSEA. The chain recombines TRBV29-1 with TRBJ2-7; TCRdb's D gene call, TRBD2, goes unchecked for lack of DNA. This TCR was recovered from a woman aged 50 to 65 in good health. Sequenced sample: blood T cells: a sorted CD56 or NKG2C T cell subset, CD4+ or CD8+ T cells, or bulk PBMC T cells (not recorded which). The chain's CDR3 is CSVVGSRYEQYF.